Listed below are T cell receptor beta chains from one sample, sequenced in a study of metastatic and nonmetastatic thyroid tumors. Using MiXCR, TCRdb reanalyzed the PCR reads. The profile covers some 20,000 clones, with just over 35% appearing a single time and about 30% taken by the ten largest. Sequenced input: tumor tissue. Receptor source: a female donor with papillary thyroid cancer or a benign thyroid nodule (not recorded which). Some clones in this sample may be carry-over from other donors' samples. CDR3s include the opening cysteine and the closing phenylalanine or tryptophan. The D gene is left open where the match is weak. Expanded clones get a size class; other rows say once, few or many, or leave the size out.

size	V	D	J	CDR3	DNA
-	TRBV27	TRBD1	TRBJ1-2	CASRSGGRGFYGYTF	TGTGCCAGCCGATCGGGCGGCAGGGGGTTCTATGGCTACACCTTC
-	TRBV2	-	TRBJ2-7	CASRQGYEQYF	TGTGCCAGCCGGCAGGGCTACGAGCAGTACTTC
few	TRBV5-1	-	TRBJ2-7	CASSLDPGGFRDDEQYF	TGCGCCAGCAGCTTGGATCCAGGGGGGTTTAGAGACGACGAGCAGTACTTC
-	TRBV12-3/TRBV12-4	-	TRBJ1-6	CASSLNPGLGNSPLHF	TGTGCCAGCAGTTTGAATCCCGGGTTAGGAAATTCACCCCTCCACTTT
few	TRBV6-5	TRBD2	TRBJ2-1	CASKETSGSSYNEQFF	TGTGCCAGCAAAGAGACTAGCGGTAGCTCCTACAATGAGCAGTTCTTC
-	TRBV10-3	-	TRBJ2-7	CAISESGGAGEQYF	TGTGCCATCAGTGAGTCTGGGGGGGCAGGTGAGCAGTACTTC
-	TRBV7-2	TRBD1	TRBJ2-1	CASSLMGQGVFF	TGTGCCAGCAGCCTAATGGGACAGGGGGTGTTCTTC
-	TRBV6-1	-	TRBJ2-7	CASSRTGTHRPEQYF	TGTGCCAGCAGTCGAACCGGGACGCATCGCCCCGAGCAGTACTTC
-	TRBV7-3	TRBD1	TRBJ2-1	CASSRDRESREQFF	TGTGCCAGCAGCCGGGACAGGGAGTCCAGGGAGCAGTTCTTC
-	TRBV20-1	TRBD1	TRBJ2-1	CSASLTGGRNEQFF	TGCAGTGCTAGTCTTACAGGGGGTAGGAATGAGCAGTTCTTC
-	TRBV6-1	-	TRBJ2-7	CASSEVGSTEQYF	TGTGCCAGCAGTGAAGTCGGATCGACCGAGCAGTACTTC
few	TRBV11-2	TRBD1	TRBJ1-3	CASSLLGQGVGTIYF	TGTGCCAGCAGCTTGTTAGGACAGGGGGTCGGCACCATATATTTT
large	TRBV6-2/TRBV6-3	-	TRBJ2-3	CASSSLGATDTQYF	TGTGCCAGCAGTTCCCTTGGAGCCACAGATACGCAGTATTTT
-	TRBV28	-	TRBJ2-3	CASSSMEGPGTDTQYF	TGTGCCAGCAGTAGCATGGAGGGTCCAGGCACAGATACGCAGTATTTT
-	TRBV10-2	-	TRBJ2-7	CASIPSGGGLEQYF	TGCGCCAGCATCCCATCAGGGGGGGGGCTTGAGCAGTACTTC
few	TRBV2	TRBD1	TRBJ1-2	CVARVRGLPNYGYTF	TGTGTCGCAAGGGTCAGGGGGCTACCCAACTATGGCTACACCTTC
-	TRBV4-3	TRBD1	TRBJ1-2	CASSSRTGYGYTF	TGCGCCAGCAGCTCCCGGACAGGGTACGGCTACACCTTC
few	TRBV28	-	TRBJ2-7	CASSPGWGDEQYF	TGTGCCAGCAGCCCCGGGTGGGGGGACGAGCAGTACTTC
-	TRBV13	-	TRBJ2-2	CASSLDRGANTGELFF	TGTGCCAGCAGCTTAGATAGGGGCGCGAACACCGGGGAGCTGTTTTTT
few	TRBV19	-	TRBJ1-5	CASRGVAASRRNQPQHF	TGTGCCAGTCGGGGGGTCGCAGCTTCGCGGCGCAATCAGCCCCAGCATTTT
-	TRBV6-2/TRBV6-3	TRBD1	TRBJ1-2	CASSYSRGTGPLTTF	TGTGCCAGCAGTTACTCGAGAGGGACAGGGCCTTTAACCACCTTC
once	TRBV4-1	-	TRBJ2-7	CASSQVIGDEQYF	TGCGCCAGCAGCCAAGTTATTGGCGACGAGCAGTACTTC
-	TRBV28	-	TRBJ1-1	CASSLRVGYTEAFF	TGTGCCAGCAGTCTTAGGGTCGGGTACACTGAAGCTTTCTTT
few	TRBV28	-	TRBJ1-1	CASSRPRAGNTEAFF	TGTGCCAGCAGTCGACCTCGGGCGGGGAACACTGAAGCTTTCTTT
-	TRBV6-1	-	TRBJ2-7	CASRRDTHKQYF	TGTGCCAGCCGTCGGGATACTCATAAGCAGTACTTC
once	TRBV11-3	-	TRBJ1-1	CASSLRTGNTEAFF	TGTGCCAGCAGCCTCCGGACGGGGAACACTGAAGCTTTCTTT
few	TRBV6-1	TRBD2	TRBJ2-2	CASSEARLAGVAGELFF	TGTGCCAGCAGTGAAGCCCGACTAGCGGGAGTAGCCGGGGAGCTGTTTTTT
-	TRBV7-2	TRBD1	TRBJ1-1	CASSARQGWDTEAFF	TGTGCCAGCAGCGCCCGACAGGGGTGGGACACTGAAGCTTTCTTT
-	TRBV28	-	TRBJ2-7	CASSLGIYEQYF	TGTGCCAGCAGTTTAGGAATCTACGAGCAGTACTTC
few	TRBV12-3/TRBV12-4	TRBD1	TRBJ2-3	CASSGQGYTDTQYF	TGTGCCAGCAGCGGACAGGGGTACACAGATACGCAGTATTTT
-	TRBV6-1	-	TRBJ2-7	CASSEGRAIEQYF	TGTGCCAGCAGTGAAGGGCGGGCGATCGAGCAGTACTTC
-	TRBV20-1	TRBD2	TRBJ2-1	CSARGLGREQFF	TGCAGTGCTAGGGGACTAGGACGCGAGCAGTTCTTC
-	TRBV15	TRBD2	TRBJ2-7	CATSRDLAGGAEQYF	TGTGCCACCAGCAGAGATCTGGCGGGAGGTGCCGAGCAGTACTTC
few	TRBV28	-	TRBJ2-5	CASSLNTGETQYF	TGTGCCAGCAGTTTAAATACGGGAGAGACCCAGTACTTC
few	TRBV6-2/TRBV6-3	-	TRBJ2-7	CASSSEGYEQYF	TGTGCCAGCAGTTCTGAGGGCTACGAGCAGTACTTC
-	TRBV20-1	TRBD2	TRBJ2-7	CSVWTAAGGQYEQYF	TGCAGTGTGTGGACCGCGGCGGGAGGGCAATACGAGCAGTACTTC